Below are 6 T cell receptor beta chains sequenced from a single sample in a study of regulatory and conventional T cells in RAG deficiency (TCRdb year 2017). Preparation of the library involved the immunoSEQ multiplex PCR assay. Here the immuneACCESS table is served through TCRdb, limited to in-frame sequences with V and J called. Missing clones are a known gap in these copies; in checked studies unresolved V genes cover under half, and the rest lacks a known reason. In all, the sample holds over 8,000 clones, and roughly 90% of those were seen once. The top ten hold over 1% of the sample. Before genomic DNA extraction, regulatory T cells were isolated from blood as CD4+CD25-high CD127-low cells. The data also belong to a second study, concerning regulatory T cells. From the second report: The multiplex PCR relied on 52 forward TRBV primers and 13 reverse TRBJ primers, and amplification bias was corrected through assay-based and computational methods.

Sequenced material: Tregs sorted from blood. The receptors originated from a human donor in good health.

J is TRBJ1-5 and V is TRBV28; D remains unclear. V was trimmed by 2 bases and J by 1 base, leaving 9 bases between them. CDR1 is MDHEN and CDR2 is SYDVKM in the germline V gene. This CDR3 is 15 amino acids long. The CDR3 is CASSLAGGSNQPQHF. The CDR3 DNA reads as TGTGCCAGCAGTTTAGCGGGAGGAAGCAATCAGCCCCAGCATTTT.

The V and J genes are TRBV7-3 and TRBJ1-6, with TRBD1 matching over 8 bases. The CDR3 has 14 residues. Germline CDR1 SGHTA, CDR2 FQGTGA. V was clipped by 2 bases and J by 8 bases; unmatched bases: 2. CDR3 residues: CASSLGQGYSPLHF. In DNA, the CDR3 is TGTGCCAGCAGCTTAGGACAGGGTTATTCACCCCTCCACTTT.

The chain joins TRBV6-5 to TRBJ1-2; D perhaps matches TRBD1 (5 bases). This CDR3 contains 15 residues. Germline CDR1 MNHEY, CDR2 SVGAGI. V lost 5 bases to trimming and J lost 3 bases, with 16 bases between them. CDR3 sequence: CASSPSGRNDYGYTF. The DNA for the CDR3 is TGTGCCAGCAGTCCATCAGGGAGGAATGACTATGGCTACACCTTC.

This chain links TRBV28 with TRBJ2-2; D is possibly TRBD1 or TRBD2 (5 bases each). The CDR3 length is 15 residues. Germline V gene lookup returns CDR1 MDHEN and CDR2 SYDVKM. Trimming left V 6 bases short and J 0 bases short, with 11 bases between. As DNA, the CDR3 is TGTGCCAGCAGGGGGGTTCGGGCGAACACCGGGGAGCTGTTTTTT. The encoded protein is CASRGVRANTGELFF.

This clone appeared a few times. This sample includes further DNA sequences coding for the same CDR3. This chain connects TRBV15 to TRBJ2-2, with D possibly TRBD2 on 7 matching bases. Germline V lookup: CDR1 LNHNV, CDR2 YYDKDF (reference sequence). The CDR3 is 16 amino acids. V was clipped by 5 bases and J by 0 bases, with 13 bases between them. The CDR3 bases are TGTGCCACCAGCGAGGGGGGGGAGTCGAACACCGGGGAGCTGTTTTTT. Protein sequence: CATSEGGESNTGELFF.

The V call is TRBV5-5, the J call TRBJ1-5, with a tentative D call TRBD1 (5 bases). This CDR3 is 17 amino acids long. Trimming pared 0 bases from V and 3 bases from J, leaving 16 bases between. The germline V gene encodes CDR1 SGHKS and CDR2 YYEKEE (reference sequence). In DNA, the CDR3 is TGTGCCAGCAGCTTGGGGGCGGGCAGGGCTCACAATCAGCCCCAGCATTTT. Translating gives CASSLGAGRAHNQPQHF. Using reference TRBV5-5 and TRBJ1-5 for the parts outside the CDR3, the full variable domain is DAGVTQSPTHLIKTRGQQVTLRCSPISGHKSVSWYQQVLGQGPQFIFQYYEKEERGRGNFPDRFSARQFPNYSSELNVNALLLGDSALYLCASSLGAGRAHNQPQHFGDGTRLSIL.